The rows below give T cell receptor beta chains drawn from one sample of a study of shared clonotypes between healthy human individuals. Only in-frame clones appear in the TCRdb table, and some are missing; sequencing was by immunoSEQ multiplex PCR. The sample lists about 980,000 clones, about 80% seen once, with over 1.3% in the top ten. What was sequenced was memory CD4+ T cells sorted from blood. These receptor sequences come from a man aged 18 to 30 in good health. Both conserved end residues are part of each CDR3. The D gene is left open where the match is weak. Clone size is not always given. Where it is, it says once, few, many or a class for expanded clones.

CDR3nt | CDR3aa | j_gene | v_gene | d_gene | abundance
TGTGCCTGCTTGGGACAGGGTGATGGCTACACCTTC | CACLGQGDGYTF | TRBJ1-2 | TRBV30 | TRBD1 | .
TGTGCCAGCAGTTCCACTGACAATCTCGGTTCACCCCTCCACTTT | CASSSTDNLGSPLHF | TRBJ1-6 | TRBV6-5 | . | .
TGTGCCAGCTCACCCCCGCCTCAAGTGAACACAGATACGCAGTATTTT | CASSPPPQVNTDTQYF | TRBJ2-3 | TRBV18 | . | once
TGTGCCAGCAGCCGTACCAGCGGGTCTTATGAGCAGTACTTC | CASSRTSGSYEQYF | TRBJ2-7 | TRBV7-2 | . | .
TGTGCCAGCAGCGTAGATGGAGGAGGGTCCAATGAGCAGTTCTTC | CASSVDGGGSNEQFF | TRBJ2-1 | TRBV9 | . | .
TGTGCCAGCAGCTTGCAGGACAGGGGGCGGCACGAGCAGTACTTC | CASSLQDRGRHEQYF | TRBJ2-7 | TRBV11-1 | TRBD1 | .
TGCGCCAGCAGCCCCAGTAGCGGGTTCCAAGAGACCCAGTACTTC | CASSPSSGFQETQYF | TRBJ2-5 | TRBV5-1 | TRBD2 | .
TGTGCCTGGAGTGTATCCGATAGGGCGTACTCTGGAAACACCATATATTTT | CAWSVSDRAYSGNTIYF | TRBJ1-3 | TRBV30 | . | few
TGTGCCAGCAGCGTCGAGGGGGGAATTGGCGGGACCTCTCGCGAGACCCAGTACTTC | CASSVEGGIGGTSRETQYF | TRBJ2-5 | TRBV9 | . | .
TGCGCCAGCAGCCCCACCGTTGGCGGGGGTAACAATGAGCAGTTCTTC | CASSPTVGGGNNEQFF | TRBJ2-1 | TRBV5-1 | TRBD2 | .
TGCGCCAGCAGCCTGACAGGGGGATCGGATACGCAGTATTTT | CASSLTGGSDTQYF | TRBJ2-3 | TRBV5-1 | TRBD1 | .
TGTGCCAGCAGTTCTAAGGTACAGGGGGCAACTAATTCACCCCTCCACTTT | CASSSKVQGATNSPLHF | TRBJ1-6 | TRBV6-7 | TRBD1 | .
TGTGCCAGCAGTGATAGCGGGAGGGAGAAACACAATGAGCAGTTCTTC | CASSDSGREKHNEQFF | TRBJ2-1 | TRBV2 | TRBD2 | few
TGTGCCAGCAGCGCTGAGGGGGACTCCTACAATGAGCAGTTCTTC | CASSAEGDSYNEQFF | TRBJ2-1 | TRBV9 | . | .
TGTGCCAGCAGCTTGGAGACAGATTCATTTTCCTACGAGCAGTACTTC | CASSLETDSFSYEQYF | TRBJ2-7 | TRBV7-2 | . | .
TGCGCCAGCAAATATGGGGTTTCCACAGATACGCAGTATTTT | CASKYGVSTDTQYF | TRBJ2-3 | TRBV5-1 | . | .
TGTGCCAGCAGCGTAGGAGTAAGTAGGGGTACTCGCGAGCAGTACTTC | CASSVGVSRGTREQYF | TRBJ2-7 | TRBV9 | . | .
TGTGCCAGCAGTTACCGGGACAGGGGGCCCTACGAGCAGTACTTC | CASSYRDRGPYEQYF | TRBJ2-7 | TRBV6-5 | TRBD1 | .
TGCGCCAGCAGCACCACGGGGGGCCTCTACAATGAGCAGTTCTTC | CASSTTGGLYNEQFF | TRBJ2-1 | TRBV5-1 | . | few
TGTGCCAGCAGTTTAGACAGGGGCTCCTACGAGCAGTACTTC | CASSLDRGSYEQYF | TRBJ2-7 | TRBV6-5 | TRBD1 | .
TGTGCCAGTAAAGTGGACAGGGGTCGCACCGGGGAGCTGTTTTTT | CASKVDRGRTGELFF | TRBJ2-2 | TRBV19 | TRBD1 | .
TGTGCCAGCAGTCTTCCAGGGGGTAGGACCGGGGAGCTGTTTTTT | CASSLPGGRTGELFF | TRBJ2-2 | TRBV2 | TRBD1 | .
TGTGCCTGGAGTGTACAAATGGGGGCTGAAGCTTTCTTT | CAWSVQMGAEAFF | TRBJ1-1 | TRBV30 | . | .
TGTGCCAGTAAAAACGCCCCCGGTGCCTATGGCTACACCTTC | CASKNAPGAYGYTF | TRBJ1-2 | TRBV19 | . | .